The table lists the clone carrying this T cell receptor beta chain with a few counts. Its antigen is undetermined. CDR1 is MNHEY, CDR2 SVGAGI, per germline. There are 15 residues in the CDR3. V was clipped by 2 bases and J by 3 bases; unmatched bases: 1. This entry is derived from a study of blood T cells in healthy people across ages. Study-level results: Correlation between TCR beta diversity and naive T cell percentage was strong. Possibly confounding the expanded clonotype changes was the fact that donor CMV status was unknown.

For the second PCR, which ran for about 6 to 11 cycles, a sample-barcoded 5' primer and a J-beta primer mix were used. TCRdb fed the 5' RACE reads into MiXCR, producing one record per CDR3 protein. The sample gives about 720,000 distinct CDR3 sequences, about a fifth of which show up once; roughly 22% is in the top ten. Sequencing input: blood. This chain connects TRBV6-5 to TRBJ2-1, with TRBD1 identical over 10 bases. The source of this sequence is a man aged 65 to 79 in good health. CDR3 nucleotides: TGTGCCAGCAGTTACAGGGACAGGGGCTACAATGAGCAGTTCTTC. Translating it yields CASSYRDRGYNEQFF.